The T cell receptor beta chain described here comes from a study of T cells in severe cutaneous drug reactions. The iRepertoire multiplex PCR system with TCR subtype-specific primers built both bulk and single-cell libraries. TCRdb re-called the multiplex PCR reads and shows each CDR3 protein once, DNA omitted. The repertoire table contains more than 6,500 distinct CDR3 sequences. The donors had carbamazepine-induced Stevens-Johnson syndrome or toxic epidermal necrolysis. The CDR3 is made up of 15 amino acids. Germline V lookup: CDR1 SGHNT, CDR2 YYREEE (reference sequence). Source material: cells from a skin blister. The origin of this receptor is a human donor with a severe cutaneous adverse drug reaction. The rearrangement uses TRBV5-4 and TRBJ2-1; lacking DNA, the TRBD2 call made by TCRdb goes unchecked. CDR3 in amino acids: CASSRLAGAYNEQFF.